Below are 15 T cell receptor beta chains sequenced from a single sample in a study of blood T cell repertoires in COVID-19. Some clones are missing from TCRdb's copy, which holds only in-frame ones; the method was immunoSEQ multiplex PCR. The data show more than 200,000 clones, 75% to 90% seen once. Sequences were obtained from peripheral blood. The receptors come from a man under 40 with active or convalescent COVID-19.

The V and J genes are TRBV7-9 and TRBJ1-4, with D tentatively TRBD1 (5 bases). CDR3 length: 14 residues. CDR1 is SEHNR, CDR2 FQNEAQ, per germline (reference sequence). Trimming removed 5 bases at V and 4 bases at J, with 11 bases between. CDR3 amino acids: CASSMDTSNEKLFF. In DNA form, the CDR3 reads TGTGCCAGCAGCATGGACACCAGTAATGAAAAACTGTTTTTT.

The rearrangement joins TRBV19 to TRBJ1-6, with D possibly being TRBD1 (6 bases). CDR3 length equals 12 residues. V dropped 7 bases and J dropped 10 bases, with 11 bases sitting between them. Germline CDR1 LNHDA, CDR2 SQIVND (reference sequence). CDR3 sequence (DNA): TGTGCCAGTACCCCAGGGGTGTCACCCCTCCACTTT. Its translation is CASTPGVSPLHF.

The chain links TRBV5-1 to TRBJ1-1, with 10 bases fitting TRBD1. Germline V gene sequence: CDR1 SGHRS, CDR2 YFSETQ. V lost 4 bases and J lost 3; bases outside the gene matches: 3. The CDR3 is 14 amino acids. The CDR3 loop is CASSGGQGYTEAFF. The DNA of the CDR3 is TGCGCCAGCAGCGGGGGACAGGGGTACACTGAAGCTTTCTTT. The entire variable domain, with the rest obtained from reference TRBV5-1 and TRBJ1-1, is as follows: KAGVTQTPRYLIKTRGQQVTLSCSPISGHRSVSWYQQTPGQGLQFLFEYFSETQRNKGNFPGRFSGRQFSNSRSEMNVSTLELGDSALYLCASSGGQGYTEAFFGQGTRLTVV.

This sequence joins TRBV19 and TRBJ1-1; a weak D match, TRBD1 (6 bases). CDR1 is LNHDA, CDR2 SQIVND, per germline (reference sequence). With 7 bases removed from V and 0 bases from J, the gap between germline ends came to 9 bases. This CDR3 has 13 residues. CDR3 protein: CASNRALNTEAFF. The CDR3 nucleotides read TGTGCCAGTAACAGGGCCCTGAACACTGAAGCTTTCTTT.

This clone was seen a few times. The rearrangement links TRBV4-2 to TRBJ2-3; TRBD2 aligns across 11 bases. V shed 1 base and J 0 bases; nucleotides not matched to a gene: 12. Germline loops: CDR1 LGHNA, CDR2 YNFKEQ. This CDR3 has 20 amino acids. CDR3 sequence: CASSQGVAGGSYTSTDTQYF. CDR3 nucleotides: TGTGCCAGCAGCCAAGGGGTAGCGGGGGGGTCTTACACTAGCACAGATACGCAGTATTTT.

This chain connects TRBV19 to TRBJ1-1, with D tentatively TRBD1 (5 bases). The V gene lost 3 bases and the J gene lost 4 bases, with 18 bases spanning the gap. This CDR3 has 16 amino acids. Germline V gene lookup returns CDR1 LNHDA and CDR2 SQIVND (reference sequence). CDR3 DNA sequence: TGTGCCAGTAGTATCCGGAGGGGTCTGGGAATCACTGAAGCTTTCTTT. It codes for CASSIRRGLGITEAFF. Filled out from reference TRBV19 and TRBJ1-1, the complete variable domain reads DGGITQSPKYLFRKEGQNVTLSCEQNLNHDAMYWYRQDPGQGLRLIYYSQIVNDFQKGDIAEGYSVSREKKESFPLTVTSAQKNPTAFYLCASSIRRGLGITEAFFGQGTRLTVV.

The chain couples TRBV5-6 to TRBJ1-5; no firm D call. Germline V gene data show CDR1 as SGHDT and CDR2 as YYEEEE. The CDR3 spans 17 residues. V was clipped by 5 bases and J by 0 bases, with 18 bases between them. The CDR3 spells CASSLWTGRASNQPQHF. The CDR3 coding sequence is TGTGCCAGCAGTCTTTGGACGGGGAGGGCTAGCAATCAGCCCCAGCATTTT.

The V gene is TRBV5-1, the J gene TRBJ1-1; 8 nucleotides match TRBD1. The CDR3 covers 15 residues. Germline loops: CDR1 SGHRS, CDR2 YFSETQ. The V gene end was trimmed by 1 base and the J gene end by 0 bases; junction bases not matched to a gene: 2. The CDR3 reads CASSLTDRVNTEAFF. Written as DNA, the CDR3 is TGCGCCAGCAGCTTGACGGACAGGGTGAACACTGAAGCTTTCTTT.

This chain joins TRBV20-1 and TRBJ2-7; tentative D call: TRBD2 (5 bases). Trimming took 3 bases from V and 4 from J, leaving 10 bases between them. CDR3 length: 12 residues. Looked up from germline, CDR1 is DFQATT and CDR2 is SNEGSKA (reference sequence). CDR3: CSASQRGYEQYF. CDR3 sequence (DNA): TGCAGTGCTAGTCAACGGGGTTACGAGCAGTACTTC.

The chain employs TRBV4-3 and TRBJ2-3; 10 bases map to TRBD2. V lost 0 bases to trimming and J lost 1 base; unmatched junction nucleotides: 7. Germline assignment: CDR1 LGHNA and CDR2 YSLEER. This CDR3 has 18 residues. CDR3 bases: TGCGCCAGCAGCCAAGATACGCTAGCGGGGGTTCGCACAGATACGCAGTATTTT. Translating gives CASSQDTLAGVRTDTQYF.

This clone came up once. The chain employs TRBV7-9 and TRBJ1-1; D is undetermined. This CDR3 is 12 amino acids long. With 6 bases removed from V and 0 bases from J, the gap between germline ends came to 5 bases. Germline V gene sequence: CDR1 SEHNR, CDR2 FQNEAQ (reference sequence). The CDR3 loop reads CASRQMNTEAFF. The CDR3 coding sequence is TGTGCCAGCAGACAAATGAACACTGAAGCTTTCTTT.

The genes are TRBV6-5 and TRBJ1-2, with 8 bases aligning to TRBD1. Germline loops: CDR1 MNHEY, CDR2 SVGAGI. V shed 8 bases, J shed 6 bases, and the junction held 14 bases outside the gene matches. The length of the CDR3 is 15 residues. The CDR3 here is CASGSQGARYDGYTF. The CDR3 bases are TGTGCCAGCGGCTCGCAGGGGGCCCGGTACGATGGCTACACCTTC.

This rearrangement joins TRBV2 to TRBJ2-5; 9 bases fit TRBD1. J gave up 5 bases and V 7 bases, and 14 bases lay outside the gene matches. The CDR3 is 16 amino acids. Germline-derived CDR1 and CDR2 are SNHLY and FYNNEI. The CDR3 nucleotides read TGTGCCAGCACTAGGCCCCGGGACAGGGCATTTGAGACCCAGTACTTC. This gives the protein CASTRPRDRAFETQYF.

The rearrangement links TRBV7-2 to TRBJ1-5; D is undetermined. CDR1 is SGHTA and CDR2 is FQGNSA in the germline V gene. CDR3 length: 14 residues. Trimming removed 3 bases at V and 3 bases at J, with 9 bases between. The CDR3 region is CASSLLRNNQPQHF. As DNA, the CDR3 is TGTGCCAGCAGCTTGCTCAGAAACAATCAGCCCCAGCATTTT.

V is TRBV23-1 and J is TRBJ1-5; D unresolved. TRBV23-1 is recorded as an ORF, its role being uncertain. The CDR3 runs 14 residues. Trimming took 0 bases from V and 6 from J, leaving 9 bases between them. CDR3 region: CASSQSDRVQPQHF. In nucleotides, the CDR3 is TGCGCCAGCAGTCAATCCGATCGGGTTCAGCCCCAGCATTTT.